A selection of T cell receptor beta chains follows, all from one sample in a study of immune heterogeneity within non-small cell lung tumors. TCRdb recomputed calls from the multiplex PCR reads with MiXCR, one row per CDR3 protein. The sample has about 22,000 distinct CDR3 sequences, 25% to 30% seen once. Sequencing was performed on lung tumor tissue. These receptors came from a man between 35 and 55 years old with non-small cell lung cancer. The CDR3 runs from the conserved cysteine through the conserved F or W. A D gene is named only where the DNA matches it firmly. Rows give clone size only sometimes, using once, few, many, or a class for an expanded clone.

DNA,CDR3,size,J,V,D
TGCGCCAGCAGCCCGGGCGAGTACACAGATACGCAGTATTTT,CASSPGEYTDTQYF,few,TRBJ2-3,TRBV5-1,-
TGTGCCAGCACCTGGGGGGCCCTCGCCACTGAAGCTTTCTTT,CASTWGALATEAFF,-,TRBJ1-1,TRBV5-5,-
TGCAGTGCTAGTACTCCAAATCAGCCCCAGCATTTT,CSASTPNQPQHF,-,TRBJ1-5,TRBV20-1,-
TGCGCCAGCAGCTTGGTAGGGCTGCCCTATATCTATAGCAATCAGCCCCAGCATTTT,CASSLVGLPYIYSNQPQHF,many,TRBJ1-5,TRBV5-1,-
TGCAGTGCTAGCGGAGCGGGAGACGGCGGTTACGAGCAGTACTTC,CSASGAGDGGYEQYF,many,TRBJ2-7,TRBV20-1,TRBD2
TGCAGTGCTAGACGGGACCTTCGGGAGACCCAGTACTTC,CSARRDLRETQYF,few,TRBJ2-5,TRBV20-1,-
TGCAGTGCTAGTCAGTCCAGGGCTGAAGCTTTCTTT,CSASQSRAEAFF,-,TRBJ1-1,TRBV20-1,-
TGTGCCACCAGCAGAAGACAGGGGAACAATGAGCAGTTCTTC,CATSRRQGNNEQFF,-,TRBJ2-1,TRBV15,TRBD1
TGTGCCAGCAGCTCCCCTAACCGAATGAACACTGAAGCTTTATTT,CASSSPNRMNTEALF,once,TRBJ1-1,TRBV11-3,-
TGTGCCAGCAGTTATCGGGGCAGCAATCAGCCCCAGCATTTT,CASSYRGSNQPQHF,medium-sized,TRBJ1-5,TRBV6-1,-
TGTGCCAGCAGCGGAAGAGGGGATTCCTACAATGAGCAGTTCTTC,CASSGRGDSYNEQFF,-,TRBJ2-1,TRBV9,-
TGTGCCAGCTCACCGAACACGGGGGTTTCGGGCAATCAGCCCCAGCATTTT,CASSPNTGVSGNQPQHF,many,TRBJ1-5,TRBV18,-
TGTGCCAGCAGCGTTGGGGACAGGGGCTCACCCCTCCAATTT,CASSVGDRGSPLQF,-,TRBJ1-6,TRBV9,TRBD1
TGTGCCAGCAGTCAGGGGGCGATAGAGACCCAGTACTTC,CASSQGAIETQYF,-,TRBJ2-5,TRBV2,TRBD1
TGTGCCAGCCCGAGGAACAGAAGGGGTATTGTTGACCAAAACTATGGCTACACCTTC,CASPRNRRGIVDQNYGYTF,medium-sized,TRBJ1-2,TRBV6-1,-
TGTGCCAGCAGCCAAACGACGGGGAGCTCCTACGAGCAGTACTTC,CASSQTTGSSYEQYF,few,TRBJ2-7,TRBV5-4,-
TGTGCCAGCAGTCCCATGGGGAGAAATTCACCCCTCCACTTT,CASSPMGRNSPLHF,many,TRBJ1-6,TRBV27,-
TGTGCCAGCAGCTACAGGGGGGGAATTGAGCAGTTCTTC,CASSYRGGIEQFF,few,TRBJ2-1,TRBV12-3/TRBV12-4,-
TGTGCCAGCAGCGTGGGAGAGAAAAATAACTATGGCTACACCTTC,CASSVGEKNNYGYTF,many,TRBJ1-2,TRBV6-1,-
TGTGCCAGCACCGAAAATGAAAAACTGTTTTTT,CASTENEKLFF,few,TRBJ1-4,TRBV6-1,-
TGTGCCACCAGCAGAGATTCGGGACTAGCGGGAGCCGGGGCCAACGTCCTGACTTTC,CATSRDSGLAGAGANVLTF,many,TRBJ2-6,TRBV15,TRBD2
TGTGCCAGCACCTTCCAGAACTCAGGGAAGACATCACCCCTCCACTTT,CASTFQNSGKTSPLHF,many,TRBJ1-6,TRBV6-2/TRBV6-3,-
TGTGCCAGCAGCGAGACCGGGACTAGCGGTAATGAGCAGTTCTTC,CASSETGTSGNEQFF,-,TRBJ2-1,TRBV9,TRBD2
TGTGCCAGCAACCCCCTGGGACAGGGAGACGAGCAGTACTTC,CASNPLGQGDEQYF,many,TRBJ2-7,TRBV11-3,TRBD1
TGTGCCAGTACCCAGGGTCGGCTAGATTCACCCCTCCACTTT,CASTQGRLDSPLHF,many,TRBJ1-6,TRBV19,-
TGCGCCAGCAGCCAAGAGGCAGGCCCAACTAATGAAAAACAGTTTTTT,CASSQEAGPTNEKQFF,once,TRBJ1-4,TRBV4-1,-
TGTGCCACGGGGTTAGGGGGCAGGAATTCACCCCTCCACTTT,CATGLGGRNSPLHF,many,TRBJ1-6,TRBV27,TRBD1